This record looks at one T cell receptor beta chain sequence and its context. As for time point: pretreatment peripheral blood. Patients were living with locally advanced or metastatic urothelial carcinoma. The sample is drawn from a study of PD-L1 blockade in urothelial cancer. Background on the study: Atezolizumab (1,200 mg intravenously every 3 weeks) began in the mid-2010s for patients. Median blood clonality was around 0.086, with tens of thousands of unique TCRs. Blood analysis occurred 3 weeks (second dose) and 6 weeks after treatment start.

Profiling relied on immunoSEQ multiplex PCR, and the TCRdb table lists in-frame clones only, not all of them. This repertoire shows 90,000 or so clones, roughly 90% found once; its top ten account for 0.97%. V was clipped by 3 bases and J by 6 bases; unmatched bases: 6. There are 14 residues in the CDR3. The germline V gene encodes CDR1 SGHKS and CDR2 YYEKEE (reference sequence). The chain employs TRBV5-5 and TRBJ2-3; 8 nucleotides match TRBD1. The receptor comes from a woman at least 80 years old with urothelial cancer. Material: PBMCs, obtained around atezolizumab (anti-PD-L1) treatment. The CDR3 here is CASSSTGAIDTQYF. The CDR3 coding sequence is TGTGCCAGCAGCTCGACAGGGGCGATCGATACGCAGTATTTT. The whole variable domain, remainder taken from reference TRBV5-5 and TRBJ2-3, is DAGVTQSPTHLIKTRGQQVTLRCSPISGHKSVSWYQQVLGQGPQFIFQYYEKEERGRGNFPDRFSARQFPNYSSELNVNALLLGDSALYLCASSSTGAIDTQYFGPGTRLTVL.